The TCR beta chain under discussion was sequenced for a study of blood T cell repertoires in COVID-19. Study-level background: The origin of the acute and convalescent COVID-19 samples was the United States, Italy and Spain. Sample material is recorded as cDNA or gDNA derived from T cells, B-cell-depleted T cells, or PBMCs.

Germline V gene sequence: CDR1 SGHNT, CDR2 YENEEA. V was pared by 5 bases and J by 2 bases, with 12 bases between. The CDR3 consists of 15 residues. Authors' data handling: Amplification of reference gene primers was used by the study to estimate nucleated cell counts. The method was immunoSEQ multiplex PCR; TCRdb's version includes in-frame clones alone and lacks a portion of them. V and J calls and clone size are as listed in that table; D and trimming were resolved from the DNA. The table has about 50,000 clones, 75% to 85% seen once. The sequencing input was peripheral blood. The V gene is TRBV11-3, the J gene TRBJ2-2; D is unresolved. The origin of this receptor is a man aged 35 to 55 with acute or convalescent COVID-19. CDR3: CASSRQGVNTGELFF. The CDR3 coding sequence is TGTGCCAGCAGCCGACAAGGCGTTAACACCGGGGAGCTGTTTTTT.